The rows below give T cell receptor beta chains drawn from one sample of a study of blood T cell repertoires in COVID-19. The table came from immunoSEQ multiplex PCR; TCRdb's copy has only in-frame clones and leaves some out. This sample has roughly 250,000 clones, with approximately 86% found just once. What was sequenced was peripheral blood. These receptor sequences come from a man in his 60s who had recovered from COVID-19. The CDR3 runs from the conserved cysteine through the conserved F or W. A D gene is named only where the DNA matches it firmly. A clone size is listed for some rows: how often the clone was seen (once, few, many), or a class if it is expanded.

size	D	V	J	CDR3	DNA
few	NA	TRBV20-1	TRBJ1-1	CSATGNTEAFF	TGCAGTGCTACAGGGAACACTGAAGCTTTCTTT
NA	NA	TRBV6-4	TRBJ2-2	CASSRGPGELFF	TGTGCCAGCAGTAGGGGCCCCGGGGAGCTGTTTTTT
NA	TRBD1	TRBV10-3	TRBJ1-1	CAIRERYRGDTEAFF	TGTGCCATCAGGGAAAGGTACAGGGGGGACACTGAAGCTTTCTTT
NA	NA	TRBV30	TRBJ1-6	CAWSVDSSYNSPLHF	TGTGCCTGGAGTGTCGATAGCTCCTATAATTCACCCCTCCACTTT
NA	NA	TRBV30	TRBJ1-5	CAWAGRGGQPQHF	TGTGCCTGGGCAGGGAGGGGGGGTCAGCCCCAGCATTTT
NA	NA	TRBV5-5	TRBJ2-2	CASSRITGYTGELFF	TGTGCCAGCAGCCGAATCACAGGGTACACCGGGGAGCTGTTTTTT
NA	NA	TRBV2	TRBJ1-2	CASSNGRDYGYTF	TGTGCCAGCAGCAATGGCCGGGACTATGGCTACACCTTC
once	NA	TRBV2	TRBJ1-4	CATPIRYRCKATNEKLFF	NA
NA	NA	TRBV2	TRBJ1-3	CASSVKGSGNTIYF	TGTGCCAGCAGTGTGAAGGGGTCTGGAAACACCATATATTTT
NA	TRBD1	TRBV6-1	TRBJ1-5	CASSEIRTGGWGNQPQHF	TGTGCCAGCAGTGAAATCAGGACAGGGGGGTGGGGCAATCAGCCCCAGCATTTT
NA	NA	TRBV6-5	TRBJ2-6	CASSYSTIAGANVLTF	TGTGCCAGCAGTTACTCGACAATTGCCGGGGCCAACGTCCTGACTTTC
NA	TRBD2	TRBV7-9	TRBJ2-1	CASSLLSGRASYNEQFF	TGTGCCAGCAGCTTATTGTCTGGGAGGGCTTCCTACAATGAGCAGTTCTTC
NA	NA	TRBV28	TRBJ2-5	CASGRETQYF	TGTGCCAGCGGGCGAGAGACCCAGTACTTC
once	NA	TRBV18	TRBJ2-1	CASSQGAGTEQFF	TGTGCCAGCTCGCAAGGGGCAGGTACTGAGCAGTTCTTC
NA	TRBD1	TRBV18	TRBJ2-1	CASSPYLGQGSNEQFF	TGTGCCAGCTCACCATACTTGGGACAGGGAAGTAATGAGCAGTTCTTC
NA	TRBD2	TRBV9	TRBJ2-3	CASSVGWGGDTQYF	TGTGCCAGCAGCGTGGGCTGGGGGGGAGATACGCAGTATTTT
once	TRBD1	TRBV6-5	TRBJ1-4	CASTGTGGNEKLFF	TGTGCCAGCACAGGTACAGGGGGAAATGAAAAACTGTTTTTT
NA	TRBD2	TRBV5-4	TRBJ2-3	CASTTGGGLDTQYF	TGTGCCAGCACTACCGGGGGGGGCCTAGATACGCAGTATTTT
NA	NA	TRBV18	TRBJ2-5	CASRFGVGGLGETQYF	TGTGCCAGCCGGTTCGGCGTCGGCGGCTTGGGAGAGACCCAGTACTTC
NA	TRBD1	TRBV7-9	TRBJ1-2	CASSLETGGMGYTF	TGTGCCAGCAGCTTAGAGACAGGGGGCATGGGCTACACCTTC
NA	TRBD1	TRBV27	TRBJ1-2	CASRGQVWGGYTF	TGTGCCAGCAGGGGACAGGTTTGGGGAGGCTACACCTTC
NA	NA	TRBV10-3	TRBJ1-5	CAISESVGPPWQPQHF	TGTGCCATCAGTGAGTCGGTTGGGCCGCCATGGCAGCCCCAGCATTTT
NA	NA	TRBV19	TRBJ1-2	CASSIHEGYGYTF	TGTGCCAGTAGTATCCACGAGGGCTATGGCTACACCTTC
NA	TRBD2	TRBV6-1	TRBJ2-1	CASSGEITRTSGGRNEQFF	TGTGCCAGCAGTGGAGAAATTACCAGGACTAGCGGGGGGCGGAATGAGCAGTTCTTC
NA	TRBD1	TRBV24-1	TRBJ2-2	CATSDLPIGQGSNTGELFF	TGTGCCACCAGTGATTTACCCATAGGACAGGGTTCGAACACCGGGGAGCTGTTTTTT
once	TRBD1	TRBV27	TRBJ1-5	CASSSDRSWLQPQHF	TGTGCCAGCAGTTCGGACAGGTCATGGCTTCAGCCCCAGCATTTT
NA	TRBD1	TRBV20-1	TRBJ2-1	CSASLRTGRPHNEQFF	TGCAGTGCTAGTCTGCGGACAGGGCGTCCCCACAATGAGCAGTTCTTC
NA	NA	TRBV5-1	TRBJ2-2	CASSLRQANTGELFF	TGCGCCAGCAGCTTGCGACAGGCGAACACCGGGGAGCTGTTTTTT
NA	NA	TRBV4-2	TRBJ2-1	CASSQDSGNEQFF	TGTGCCAGCAGCCAAGATAGTGGCAATGAGCAGTTCTTC
once	NA	TRBV3-1/TRBV3-2	TRBJ1-3	CASSQDPYGRSGNTIYF	TGTGCCAGCAGCCAAGATCCCTACGGGAGGTCTGGAAACACCATATATTTT
NA	TRBD1	TRBV4-1	TRBJ1-5	CASSGTGAYSNQPQHF	TGCGCCAGCAGCGGGACAGGGGCTTATAGCAATCAGCCCCAGCATTTT
NA	TRBD1	TRBV6-1	TRBJ1-2	CASSERGQIYGYTF	TGTGCCAGCAGTGAACGGGGACAGATCTATGGCTACACCTTC